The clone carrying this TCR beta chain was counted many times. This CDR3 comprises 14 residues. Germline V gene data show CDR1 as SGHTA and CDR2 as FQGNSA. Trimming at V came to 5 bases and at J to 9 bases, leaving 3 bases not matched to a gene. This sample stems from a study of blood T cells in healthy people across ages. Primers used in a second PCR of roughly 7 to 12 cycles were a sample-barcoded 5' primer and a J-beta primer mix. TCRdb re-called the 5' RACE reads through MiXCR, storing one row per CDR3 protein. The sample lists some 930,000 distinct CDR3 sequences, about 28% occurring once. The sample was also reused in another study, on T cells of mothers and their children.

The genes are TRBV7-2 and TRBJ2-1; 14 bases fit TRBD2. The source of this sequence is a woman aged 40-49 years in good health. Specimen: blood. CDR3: CASSQGLAGAEQFF. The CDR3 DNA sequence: TGTGCCAGCAGCCAGGGACTAGCGGGGGCTGAGCAGTTCTTC.